These 21 T cell receptor beta chains came from one sample sequenced in a study of T cells in localized non-small cell lung cancer. TCRdb's table, derived via immunoSEQ multiplex PCR, lists solely in-frame clones and lacks some. The sample includes 20,000 to 25,000 clones, over 75% of them seen just once. The sample here was PBMCs, taken before any cancer treatment. The receptors were gathered from a woman between 35 and 75 years old with stage II squamous cell lung carcinoma.

This sequence joins TRBV7-7 and TRBJ2-2; a weak D match, TRBD2 (6 bases). The CDR3 length is 15 residues. Germline assignment: CDR1 SSHAT and CDR2 FNYEAQ (reference sequence). Trimming removed 5 bases at V and 0 bases at J, with 10 bases between. CDR3 amino acids: CASSAGTSNTGELFF. DNA for the CDR3: TGTGCCAGCAGCGCCGGGACTTCGAACACCGGGGAGCTGTTTTTT.

The rearrangement links TRBV5-1 to TRBJ2-2; TRBD1 agrees at 10 bases. Trimming removed 3 bases from V and 5 bases from J; junction bases left unmatched: 4. The CDR3 is 15 amino acids. From germline, CDR1 is SGHRS and CDR2 YFSETQ. The CDR3 sequence is CASSSTGGWTGELFF. CDR3 nucleotide sequence: TGCGCCAGCAGCTCGACAGGGGGCTGGACCGGGGAGCTGTTTTTT.

In regard to this clone: Other DNA sequences in the same sample also yield this CDR3. The CDR3 DNA follows: TGTGCCATCAGTGAGTATAGGGGGGCCTCTGGGGCCAACGTCCTGACTTTC. This gives the protein CAISEYRGASGANVLTF. The chain recombines TRBV10-3 with TRBJ2-6; D could derive from TRBD1 or TRBD2 (6 bases each). This CDR3 comprises 17 residues. V was clipped by 1 base and J by 0 bases, with 10 bases between them. CDR1 and CDR2 (germline): ENHRY, SYGVKD.

The J gene is TRBJ2-3, the V gene TRBV6-4; D perhaps matches TRBD1 (6 bases). This CDR3 contains 14 residues. Germline V gene lookup returns CDR1 MRHNA and CDR2 SNTAGT. Trimming removed 3 bases from V and 1 base from J, with 8 bases in between. Here the CDR3 DNA reads TGTGCCAGCAGTGAGACAGGAGGCACAGATACGCAGTATTTT. Amino acids: CASSETGGTDTQYF.

Only a few counts were recorded for this clone. The chain has TRBV6-5 and TRBJ2-2; the match to TRBD2 covers 8 bases. The length of the CDR3 is 15 residues. Per germline, CDR1 MNHEY and CDR2 SVGAGI. V lost 6 bases and J lost 6; bases outside the gene matches: 9. CDR3 sequence: CASSLTSGRAGELFF. The CDR3 DNA is TGTGCCAGCAGCCTCACTAGCGGACGGGCCGGGGAGCTGTTTTTT.

V and J are TRBV7-2 and TRBJ2-5; unclear D gene. Germline values: CDR1 SGHTA, CDR2 FQGNSA. The CDR3 is 14 residues long. Trimming removed 5 bases from V and 5 bases from J, with 15 bases in between. The CDR3 DNA reads as TGTGCCAGCAGCCGCTCGAGATCTGGCGAGACCCAGTACTTC. This encodes CASSRSRSGETQYF.

This clone has a handful of counts. The chain links TRBV6-1 to TRBJ2-3, with 10 nucleotides matching TRBD1. The length of the CDR3 is 16 residues. Germline V lookup: CDR1 MNHNS, CDR2 SASEGT. V dropped 0 bases and J dropped 4; count of bases not matched to a gene: 4. As DNA, the CDR3 is TGTGCCAGCAGTGAAGCTTCCGGGACAGGGGCAGATACGCAGTATTTT. Translation gives CASSEASGTGADTQYF.

This clone turned up a few times. The chain has TRBV19 and TRBJ1-1; 7 bases fit TRBD1. CDR1 and CDR2 (germline): LNHDA, SQIVND (reference sequence). This CDR3 is 14 amino acids long. J gave up 4 bases and V 6 bases, and 8 bases lay outside the gene matches. The CDR3 sequence: CASSLQGQRTEAFF. CDR3 coding DNA: TGTGCCAGTAGCCTACAGGGACAGCGCACTGAAGCTTTCTTT. Filled out from reference TRBV19 and TRBJ1-1, the complete variable domain reads DGGITQSPKYLFRKEGQNVTLSCEQNLNHDAMYWYRQDPGQGLRLIYYSQIVNDFQKGDIAEGYSVSREKKESFPLTVTSAQKNPTAFYLCASSLQGQRTEAFFGQGTRLTVV.

The chain has TRBV11-3 and TRBJ1-1; possible D gene TRBD1, 5 bases. Per germline, CDR1 SGHNT and CDR2 YENEEA. The CDR3 has 13 amino acids. Trimming pared 5 bases from V and 1 base from J, leaving 8 bases between. CDR3 DNA: TGTGCCAGCAGCGTAACAGGGAACACTGAAGCTTTCTTT. It yields the protein CASSVTGNTEAFF.

On this clone: The junction departs from the called germline gene at one end, perhaps through a read error. V usage is TRBV6-1 and J usage is TRBJ1-2; 7 bases fit TRBD1. Germline values: CDR1 MNHNS, CDR2 SASEGT. CDR3 length: 15 amino acids. CDR3 bases: TGTGCCAGCAGGGAAGGACAGGCCTCTAACTATGGCTACACCTTC. Translating gives CASREGQASNYGYTF.

V gene TRBV28 combines with J gene TRBJ2-5; no reliable D call. This CDR3 has 17 residues. Trimming removed 2 bases from V and 6 bases from J, with 22 bases in between. From germline, CDR1 is MDHEN and CDR2 SYDVKM. The CDR3 loop is CASSLILVGISRQTQYF. Written as DNA, the CDR3 is TGTGCCAGCAGTTTAATTCTAGTGGGTATCTCTAGGCAGACCCAGTACTTC. Full variable domain (rest looked up from reference TRBV28 and TRBJ2-5): DVKVTQSSRYLVKRTGEKVFLECVQDMDHENMFWYRQDPGLGLRLIYFSYDVKMKEKGDIPEGYSVSREKKERFSLILESASTNQTSMYLCASSLILVGISRQTQYFGPGTRLLVL.

This chain links TRBV5-6 with TRBJ1-1; D is ambiguous. Germline V gene data show CDR1 as SGHDT and CDR2 as YYEEEE. Trimming took 4 bases from V and 3 from J, leaving 16 bases between them. The CDR3 is 15 residues long. This CDR3 reads CASSPGPNGDTEAFF. CDR3 bases: TGTGCCAGCAGCCCCGGACCCAACGGAGACACTGAAGCTTTCTTT.

This chain's CDR3 is CASSTLPQAGPYNEQFF. The DNA for the CDR3 is TGTGCCAGCAGTACCCTGCCCCAAGCGGGACCTTACAATGAGCAGTTCTTC. V and J are TRBV28 and TRBJ2-1, with 7 bases lining up with TRBD2. The CDR3 spans 17 residues. From germline, CDR1 is MDHEN and CDR2 SYDVKM. Trimming cost V 5 bases and J 4 bases; bases outside gene matches: 14. The full variable domain, rest sourced from reference TRBV28 and TRBJ2-1, is DVKVTQSSRYLVKRTGEKVFLECVQDMDHENMFWYRQDPGLGLRLIYFSYDVKMKEKGDIPEGYSVSREKKERFSLILESASTNQTSMYLCASSTLPQAGPYNEQFFGPGTRLTVL.

The rearrangement uses TRBV27 and TRBJ2-1; 10 nucleotides line up with TRBD2. V lost 2 bases and J lost 10; bases outside the gene matches: 8. In germline, CDR1 is MNHEY, CDR2 SMNVEV (reference sequence). The CDR3 loop spans 15 amino acids. The DNA for the CDR3 is TGTGCCAGCAGTTTAACCCTAGCGGGAGCGGGAGAGCAGTTCTTC. This gives the protein CASSLTLAGAGEQFF.

In its sample, this clone ranks as medium-sized. The V call is TRBV27, the J call TRBJ2-7, with D perhaps TRBD1 or TRBD2 (5 bases each). CDR3 length equals 15 residues. The germline gives CDR1 MNHEY, CDR2 SMNVEV (reference sequence). Trimming took off 3 bases at V and 4 bases at J, with 16 bases between the two ends. The CDR3: CASSLSRGNTYEQYF. The CDR3 nucleotides read TGTGCCAGCAGTTTGTCCCGGGGCAACACTTACGAGCAGTACTTC.

The rearrangement joins TRBV9 to TRBJ1-3; 7 nucleotides align to TRBD1. Germline lookup yields CDR1 SGDLS and CDR2 YYNGEE. The CDR3 has 16 amino acids. The junction had 5 bases not matched to a gene; V was cut back by 0 bases and J by 2 bases. CDR3 sequence: CASSVGQGPTGNTIYF. The CDR3 nucleotides read TGTGCCAGCAGCGTAGGACAGGGACCCACTGGAAACACCATATATTTT.

The chain carries TRBV9 and TRBJ2-7; tentatively, D is TRBD1 or TRBD2 (5 bases each). The CDR3 runs 14 residues. CDR1 is SGDLS, CDR2 YYNGEE, per germline. Between the trimmed V and J ends, which lost 3 bases and 3 bases, there was a span of 13 bases. The CDR3 DNA sequence: TGTGCCAGCAGCGCTCAGGGAGTTGGCTACGAGCAGTACTTC. The encoded protein is CASSAQGVGYEQYF.

This chain joins TRBV30 and TRBJ1-2; D remains ambiguous. This CDR3 has 10 amino acids. The V end was cut by 3 bases, the J end by 8 bases, with 7 bases between. Germline assignment: CDR1 GTSNPN and CDR2 SVGIG (reference sequence). CDR3 coding DNA: TGTGCCTGGAGGAAGGGAGGCTACACCTTC. Its translation: CAWRKGGYTF.

The chain uses TRBV7-9 and TRBJ2-1; D ambiguous. The CDR3 spans 11 residues. The V end lost 3 bases, the J end lost 10 bases, and 7 bases lay between the germline ends. From germline, CDR1 is SEHNR and CDR2 FQNEAQ (reference sequence). CDR3 in DNA: TGTGCCAGCAGCTTTTCTGGCGAGCAGTTCTTC. Amino acid sequence: CASSFSGEQFF. The full variable domain, completed using reference TRBV7-9 and TRBJ2-1, is DTGVSQNPRHKITKRGQNVTFRCDPISEHNRLYWYRQTLGQGPEFLTYFQNEAQLEKSRLLSDRFSAERPKGSFSTLEIQRTEQGDSAMYLCASSFSGEQFFGPGTRLTVL.

The rearrangement uses TRBV11-2 and TRBJ2-5; 7 nucleotides line up with TRBD1. With 7 bases clipped from V and 5 bases from J, the junction kept 10 bases outside the gene matches. CDR3 length: 14 amino acids. Germline V gene sequence: CDR1 SGHAT, CDR2 FQNNGV. CDR3 sequence reads: CASNEGADLETQYF. As DNA, the CDR3 is TGTGCCAGCAACGAGGGGGCGGACCTGGAGACCCAGTACTTC.

The chain joins TRBV29-1 to TRBJ2-1; D is ambiguous. From germline, CDR1 is SQVTM and CDR2 ANQGSEA. V lost 4 bases, J lost 4 bases, and 8 bases lay in between. There are 12 residues in the CDR3. CDR3 sequence reads: CSVGNRYNEQFF. CDR3 DNA sequence: TGCAGCGTTGGCAACAGATACAATGAGCAGTTCTTC.